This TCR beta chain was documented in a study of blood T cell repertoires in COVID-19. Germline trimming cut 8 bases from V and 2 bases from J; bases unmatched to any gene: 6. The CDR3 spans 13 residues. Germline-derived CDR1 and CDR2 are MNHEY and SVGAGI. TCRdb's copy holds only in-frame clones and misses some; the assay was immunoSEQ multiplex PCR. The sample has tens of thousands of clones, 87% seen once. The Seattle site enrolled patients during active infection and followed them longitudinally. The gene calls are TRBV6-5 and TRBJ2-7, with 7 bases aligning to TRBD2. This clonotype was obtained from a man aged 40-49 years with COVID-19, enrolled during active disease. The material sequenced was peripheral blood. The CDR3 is CASERESPYEQYF. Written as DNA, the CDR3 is TGTGCCAGCGAGCGGGAAAGCCCCTACGAGCAGTACTTC.